This T cell receptor beta chain was found in a study of blood T cell repertoires in COVID-19. Background on the study: Material from acute and convalescent COVID-19 was sourced from the United States, Italy and Spain. The cDNA or gDNA used as material had been derived from T cells, B-cell-depleted T cells, or PBMCs.

Germline V lookup: CDR1 MRHNA, CDR2 SNTAGT. V dropped 10 bases and J dropped 8; count of bases not matched to a gene: 10. The CDR3 totals 14 residues. This clone showed up just once. Authors' methods: For nucleated cells, counts were estimated from reference gene primer amplification. Measured with immunoSEQ multiplex PCR; TCRdb has only the in-frame clones, and not every one. The D gene and trimming were derived from the DNA, and the V and J assignments and clone size from that table. The table includes 130,000 to 150,000 clones, around three quarters detected once. The chain uses TRBV6-4 and TRBJ1-4; TRBD1 matches 10 bases. The sequence was obtained from a man aged 55 to 70 with acute or convalescent COVID-19. Sequencing was performed on peripheral blood. The DNA of the CDR3 is TGTGCCAACATTGACAGGGGGCGAAGGGAAAAACTGTTTTTT. Amino acid sequence: CANIDRGRREKLFF.